A selection of T cell receptor beta chains follows, all from one sample in a study of beta chain features in type 1 diabetes. Repertoires were generated with immunoSEQ multiplex PCR, while TCRdb's copy carries only in-frame clones and drops some. The data show under 550,000 clones, approximately 10% seen once. Material: naive CD4+ T cells from blood. These receptors all stem from a young woman in good health. CDR3s include the opening cysteine and the closing phenylalanine or tryptophan. A D gene is named only where the DNA matches it firmly. The listing skips clone size in some rows; elsewhere it reads once, few, many or a size class.

-	TRBJ2-3	TRBV7-8	TRBD2	TGTGCCAGCAGCTCACCTACCGTGAAGCGGGGGGTCACAGATACGCAGTATTTT	CASSSPTVKRGVTDTQYF
few	TRBJ1-1	TRBV29-1	-	TGCAGCGTTGCGTGGCGGGGGGCAACTGAAGCTTTCTTT	CSVAWRGATEAFF
-	TRBJ2-5	TRBV29-1	-	TGCAGCGCAGGTGGTGGGGTAGAGACCCAGTACTTC	CSAGGGVETQYF
-	TRBJ2-3	TRBV11-2	-	TGTGCCAGCAGACTAGTCGGGACTAGCACAGATACGCAGTATTTT	CASRLVGTSTDTQYF
-	TRBJ2-3	TRBV10-3	TRBD2	TGTGCCATCAGTCGGACTAGCCCCACAGATACGCAGTATTTT	CAISRTSPTDTQYF
few	TRBJ2-1	TRBV10-3	TRBD2	TGTGCCATCAGGACTAGCGGGGGTATGAATGAGCAGTTCTTC	CAIRTSGGMNEQFF
-	TRBJ1-2	TRBV9	-	TGTGCCAGCAGTCCGGGACACAACTATGGCTACACCTTC	CASSPGHNYGYTF
-	TRBJ1-4	TRBV5-1	TRBD1	TGCGCCAGCAGCTTGATATCCGGGACAGGGTTAAATGAAAAACTGTTTTTT	CASSLISGTGLNEKLFF
-	TRBJ2-6	TRBV29-1	-	TGCAGCGCAGCTACAGTGGCTTCTGGGGCCAACGTCCTGACTTTC	CSAATVASGANVLTF
-	TRBJ2-7	TRBV4-2	-	TGTGCCAGCAGCCAAGACCGGACGGGTCTTTCCTACGAGCAGTACTTC	CASSQDRTGLSYEQYF
-	TRBJ2-2	TRBV7-2	-	TGTGCCAGCAGCCCAGGGACCGGGGAGCTGTTTTTT	CASSPGTGELFF
-	TRBJ2-5	TRBV9	-	TGTGCCAGCAGCGTGCAGGACTTCCAAGAGACCCAGTACTTC	CASSVQDFQETQYF
few	TRBJ2-3	TRBV2	-	TGTGCCAGCACCATGAGATTTTACACAGATACGCAGTATTTT	CASTMRFYTDTQYF
-	TRBJ2-1	TRBV5-1	-	TGCGCCAGCAGAATCCCCGGCGGGAATGAGCAGTTCTTC	CASRIPGGNEQFF
few	TRBJ2-1	TRBV4-3	-	TGCGCCAGCAGCACCGGGAGAACCTTCAATGAGCAGTTCTTC	CASSTGRTFNEQFF
few	TRBJ1-2	TRBV29-1	-	TGCAGCGTAAGTGACTATGGCTACACCTTC	CSVSDYGYTF
few	TRBJ2-5	TRBV14	-	TGTGCCAGCAGCCCCAACTGGGTTACCCAGTACTTC	CASSPNWVTQYF
few	TRBJ1-2	TRBV5-1	-	TGCGCCAGCAGCTTGGCCTCCCGGGGAGGTGCCTATGGCTACACCTTC	CASSLASRGGAYGYTF
-	TRBJ2-4	TRBV29-1	-	TGCAGCGTTGCGGGATCACTAGCCAAAAACATTCAGTACTTC	CSVAGSLAKNIQYF
-	TRBJ2-3	TRBV19	TRBD2	TGTGCCAGTAGTCGGACTAGCGGAAGGACAGATACGCAGTATTTT	CASSRTSGRTDTQYF
few	TRBJ2-7	TRBV4-2	-	TGTGCCAGCAGCCAAGATCGATTGTCCTACGAGCAGTACTTC	CASSQDRLSYEQYF
-	TRBJ2-4	TRBV21-1	-	TGTGCCAGGACAGGTCTAGCCAAAAACATTCAGTACTTC	CARTGLAKNIQYF
-	TRBJ1-1	TRBV7-2	TRBD1	TGTGCCAGCAGCCTCTCGGACAGGGGAATGAACACTGAAGCTTTCTTT	CASSLSDRGMNTEAFF
many	TRBJ2-1	TRBV15	-	TGTGCCACCAGCAGAGTGACAGACGGTGAGCAGTTCTTC	CATSRVTDGEQFF
once	TRBJ1-5	TRBV4-1	-	TGCGCCAGCAGCCAGGTCGGGGGCAATGGCAATCAGCCCCAGCATTTT	CASSQVGGNGNQPQHF
many	TRBJ2-3	TRBV14	-	TGTGCCAGCAGCCAAAGGGGTACGCAGTATTTT	CASSQRGTQYF
-	TRBJ2-1	TRBV5-1	-	TGCGCCAGCAGCTTGGGCCCGCAGTACCCCAATGAGCAGTTCTTC	CASSLGPQYPNEQFF
few	TRBJ2-3	TRBV11-3	TRBD2	TGTGCCAGCAACCCCCGTGGCGGGGCGGGAGGGTTTGGCACAGATACGCAGTATTTT	CASNPRGGAGGFGTDTQYF